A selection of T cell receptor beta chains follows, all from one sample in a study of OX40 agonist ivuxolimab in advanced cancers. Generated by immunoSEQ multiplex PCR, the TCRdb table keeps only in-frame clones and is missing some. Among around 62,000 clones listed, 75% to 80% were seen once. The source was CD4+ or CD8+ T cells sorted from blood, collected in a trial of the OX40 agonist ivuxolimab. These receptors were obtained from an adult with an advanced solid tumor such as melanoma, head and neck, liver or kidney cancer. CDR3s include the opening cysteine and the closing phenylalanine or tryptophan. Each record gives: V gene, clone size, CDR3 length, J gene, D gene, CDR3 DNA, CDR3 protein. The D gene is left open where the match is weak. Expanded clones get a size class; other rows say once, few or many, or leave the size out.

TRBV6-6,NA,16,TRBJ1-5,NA,TGTGCCAGCAGATCCGGGACGGAGGGGCGCAATCAGCCCCAGCATTTT,CASRSGTEGRNQPQHF
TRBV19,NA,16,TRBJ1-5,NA,TGTGCCAGTAGTACCGGATTTCACGACGGGCTTCAGCCCCAGCATTTT,CASSTGFHDGLQPQHF
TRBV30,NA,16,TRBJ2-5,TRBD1,TGTGCCTGGAGTTTCGGGACAGGGGGCGGGTTTGAGACCCAGTACTTC,CAWSFGTGGGFETQYF
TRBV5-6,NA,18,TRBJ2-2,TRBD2,TGTGCCAGCAGCTTGGTGTCTTTCCGACTAGCGTCCGCCGGGGAGCTGTTTTTT,CASSLVSFRLASAGELFF
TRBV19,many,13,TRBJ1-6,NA,TGTGCCAGTAGTATAGACTTAAGGTCACCCCTCCACTTT,CASSIDLRSPLHF
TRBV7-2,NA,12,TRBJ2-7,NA,TGTGCCAGCAGCTTAGGGGCATACGAGCAGTACTTC,CASSLGAYEQYF
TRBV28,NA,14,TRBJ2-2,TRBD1,TGTGCCAGCAGTTCAGGGGGCATGGCCGGGGAGCTGTTTTTT,CASSSGGMAGELFF
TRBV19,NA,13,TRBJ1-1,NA,TGTGCCAGTAGTCATGCAGGGGACACTGAAGCTTTCTTT,CASSHAGDTEAFF
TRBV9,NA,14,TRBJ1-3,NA,TGTGCCAGCTCTAGTGCGGGCTCTGGAAACACCATATATTTT,CASSSAGSGNTIYF
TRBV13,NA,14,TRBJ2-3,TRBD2,TGTGCCAGCAGAATAGCGGGGGCCAGGGATACGCAGTATTTT,CASRIAGARDTQYF
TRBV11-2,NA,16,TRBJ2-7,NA,TGTGCCAGCAGCTTAGGAGGGGGGGTTACTAGCGACGAGCAGTACTTC,CASSLGGGVTSDEQYF
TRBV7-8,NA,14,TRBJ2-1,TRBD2,TGTGCCAGCAGCTCCCTAGCGGACGAGGGGGAGCAGTTCTTC,CASSSLADEGEQFF
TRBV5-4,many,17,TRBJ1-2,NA,TGTGCCAGCAGCTTATGGGACGGGCGGACCCTTAACTATGGCTACACCTTC,CASSLWDGRTLNYGYTF
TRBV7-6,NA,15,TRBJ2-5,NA,TGTGCCAGCAGCCTCAGTTCCGGGGCGCAAGAGACCCAGTACTTC,CASSLSSGAQETQYF
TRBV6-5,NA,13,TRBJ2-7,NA,TGTGCCAGCACCCACGGCGGGATTGGCGAGCAGTACTTC,CASTHGGIGEQYF
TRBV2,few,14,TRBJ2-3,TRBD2,TGTGCCAGCACCAACGGGGGGGACACAGATACGCAGTATTTT,CASTNGGDTDTQYF
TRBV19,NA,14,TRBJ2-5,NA,TGTGCCAGTAGTATAGACTACGCTCAAGAGACCCAGTACTTC,CASSIDYAQETQYF